A single sample is the source of the 8 T cell receptor beta chains below, sequenced in a study of response to subunit inactivated influenza vaccine. One entry per CDR3 protein, called by TCRdb with MiXCR from the RT-PCR reads. The repertoire includes about 540,000 distinct CDR3 sequences, around 25% of them detected once, and under 3.5% sits in the top ten. The data also belong to a second study, concerning T cells expressing NK-cell markers. That work adds: UMIs accompanied the 5'RACE template switching by which TCR beta cDNA was made.

Specimen: CD4+ T cells sorted from PBMCs, collected about 11 days after vaccination. These receptors were collected from a man in his fifties or sixties who received an inactivated influenza vaccine.

The chain joins TRBV5-1 to TRBJ1-2; 9 bases fit TRBD1. The germline gives CDR1 SGHRS, CDR2 YFSETQ. The CDR3 spans 14 residues. Trimming removed 3 bases from V and 2 bases from J; junction bases left unmatched: 2. CDR3 coding DNA: TGCGCCAGCAGCTGGGACAGGGAAAACTATGGCTACACCTTC. Residues: CASSWDRENYGYTF.

The chain has TRBV11-2 and TRBJ2-7; unclear D gene. CDR1 is SGHAT and CDR2 is FQNNGV in the germline V gene. Trimming removed 1 base from V and 2 bases from J, with 9 bases in between. The CDR3 totals 14 residues. CDR3 bases: TGTGCCAGCAGCTTAGGAAGACGGGCCTACGAGCAGTACTTC. Its protein product is CASSLGRRAYEQYF.

This chain links TRBV6-5 with TRBJ2-5; possible D gene TRBD2, 5 bases. CDR1 and CDR2 from the germline V gene are MNHEY and SVGAGI. Trimming shortened V by 2 bases and J by 7 bases, and 11 bases separated the two germline ends. The CDR3 extends over 13 amino acids. CDR3 loop: CASSYADWGTQYF. CDR3 bases: TGTGCCAGCAGTTACGCGGACTGGGGGACCCAGTACTTC.

Only a few counts were recorded for this clonotype. The chain carries TRBV5-6 and TRBJ2-7; D perhaps matches TRBD2 (5 bases). Trimming removed 1 base at V and 5 bases at J, with 22 bases between. The V gene's germline CDR1 is SGHDT and CDR2 YYEEEE. This CDR3 comprises 17 residues. CDR3 sequence reads: CASSLLISGTEKDEQYF. The CDR3 DNA follows: TGTGCCAGCAGCTTGCTTATCTCGGGAACGGAGAAGGACGAGCAGTACTTC.

Only a few counts were recorded for this clonotype. This chain connects TRBV12-3 or TRBV12-4 to TRBJ2-7; D might be TRBD1 (5 bases). Trimming removed 4 bases from V and 2 bases from J, with 15 bases in between. The CDR3 loop spans 15 amino acids. The CDR3 DNA is TGTGCCAGCAGTTCCGGAGCGCCGGACACCTACGAGCAGTACTTC. Encoded protein: CASSSGAPDTYEQYF.

This sequence joins TRBV7-8 and TRBJ1-2; 10 bases line up with TRBD1. The CDR3 sequence is 15 residues long. With 5 bases clipped from V and 5 bases from J, the junction kept 8 bases outside the gene matches. CDR1 and CDR2 from the germline V gene are SGHVS and FQNEAQ. CDR3 in DNA: TGTGCCAGCAGCGAGAGGACAGGGGGACGATATGGCTACACCTTC. Residues: CASSERTGGRYGYTF.

The J gene is TRBJ2-7, the V gene TRBV6-1, with TRBD2 matching 11 bases. The V segment lost 6 bases and the J segment 0 bases; nucleotides outside the gene matches: 4. CDR3 length equals 15 residues. The V gene's germline CDR1 is MNHNS and CDR2 SASEGT. CDR3 in DNA: TGTGCCAGCAGGCCTAGCGGGGGGAGCTCCTACGAGCAGTACTTC. Translation gives CASRPSGGSSYEQYF.

This clonotype was seen more than once but under ten times. For the CDR3, the DNA is TGTGCCAGCAGCTTGGGACAGGGGATGGCTTTCTTT. As protein: CASSLGQGMAFF. The chain joins TRBV11-2 to TRBJ1-1, with 10 nucleotides matching TRBD1. Trimming cost V 3 bases and J 11 bases; bases outside gene matches: 3. Germline loops: CDR1 SGHAT, CDR2 FQNNGV. CDR3 length equals 12 residues.